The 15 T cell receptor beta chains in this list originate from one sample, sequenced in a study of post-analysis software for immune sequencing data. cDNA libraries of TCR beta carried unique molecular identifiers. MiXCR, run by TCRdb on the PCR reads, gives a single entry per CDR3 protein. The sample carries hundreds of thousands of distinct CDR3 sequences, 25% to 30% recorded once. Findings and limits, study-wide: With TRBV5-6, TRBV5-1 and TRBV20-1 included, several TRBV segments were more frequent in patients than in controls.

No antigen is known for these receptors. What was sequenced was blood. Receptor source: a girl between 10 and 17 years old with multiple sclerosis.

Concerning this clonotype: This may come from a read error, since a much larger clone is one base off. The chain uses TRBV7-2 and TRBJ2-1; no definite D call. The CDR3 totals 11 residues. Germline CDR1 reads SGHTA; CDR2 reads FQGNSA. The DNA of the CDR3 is TGTGCCTGCAGCTCAGAAATGGAGCAGTTCTTC. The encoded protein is CACSSEMEQFF.

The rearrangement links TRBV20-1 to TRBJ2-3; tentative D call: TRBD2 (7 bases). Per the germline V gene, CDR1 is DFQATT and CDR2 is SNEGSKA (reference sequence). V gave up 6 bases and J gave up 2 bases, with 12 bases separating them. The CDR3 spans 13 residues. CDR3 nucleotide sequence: TGCAGTGCAAGGGGGGGGGCCACAGATACGCAGTATTTT. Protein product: CSARGGATDTQYF.

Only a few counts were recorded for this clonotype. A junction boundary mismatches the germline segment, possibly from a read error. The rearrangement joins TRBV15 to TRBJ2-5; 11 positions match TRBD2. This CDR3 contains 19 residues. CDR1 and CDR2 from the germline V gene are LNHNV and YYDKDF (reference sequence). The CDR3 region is CAASRDLWLAGGEQETQYF. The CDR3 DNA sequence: TGTGCCGCCAGCAGAGATCTATGGCTAGCGGGGGGCGAACAAGAGACCCAGTACTTC.

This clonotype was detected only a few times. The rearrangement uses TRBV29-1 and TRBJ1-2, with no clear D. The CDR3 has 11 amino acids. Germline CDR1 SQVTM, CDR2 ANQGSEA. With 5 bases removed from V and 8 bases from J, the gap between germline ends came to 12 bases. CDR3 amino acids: CSVTVVKGYTF. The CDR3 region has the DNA TGCAGCGTTACAGTCGTGAAAGGCTACACCTTC.

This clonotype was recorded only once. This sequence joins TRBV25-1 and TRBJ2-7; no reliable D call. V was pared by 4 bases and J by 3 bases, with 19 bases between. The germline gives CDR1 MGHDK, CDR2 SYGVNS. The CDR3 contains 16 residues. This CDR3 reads CASSGESGTPGYEQYF. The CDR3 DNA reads TGTGCCAGCAGTGGGGAATCTGGTACGCCTGGCTACGAGCAGTACTTC.

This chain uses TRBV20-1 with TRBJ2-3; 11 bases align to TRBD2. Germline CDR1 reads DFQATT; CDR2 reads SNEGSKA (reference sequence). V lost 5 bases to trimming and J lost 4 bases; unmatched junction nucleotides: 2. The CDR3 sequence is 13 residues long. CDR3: CSAVAGGPDTQYF. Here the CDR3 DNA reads TGCAGTGCTGTAGCGGGAGGGCCAGATACGCAGTATTTT.

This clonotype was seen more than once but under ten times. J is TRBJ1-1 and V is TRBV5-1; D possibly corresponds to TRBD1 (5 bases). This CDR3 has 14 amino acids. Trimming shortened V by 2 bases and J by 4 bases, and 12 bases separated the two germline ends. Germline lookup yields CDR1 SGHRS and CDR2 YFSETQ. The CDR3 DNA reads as TGCGCCAGCAGCTTCGGGGGTAGCAGCACTGAAGCTTTCTTT. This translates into CASSFGGSSTEAFF.

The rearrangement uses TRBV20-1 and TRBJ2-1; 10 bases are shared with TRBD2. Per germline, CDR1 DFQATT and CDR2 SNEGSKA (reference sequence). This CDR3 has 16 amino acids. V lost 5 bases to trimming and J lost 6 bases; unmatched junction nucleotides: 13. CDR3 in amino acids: CSAVSLAGGRGNEQFF. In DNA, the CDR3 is TGCAGTGCTGTCTCCTTAGCGGGGGGAAGGGGCAATGAGCAGTTCTTC.

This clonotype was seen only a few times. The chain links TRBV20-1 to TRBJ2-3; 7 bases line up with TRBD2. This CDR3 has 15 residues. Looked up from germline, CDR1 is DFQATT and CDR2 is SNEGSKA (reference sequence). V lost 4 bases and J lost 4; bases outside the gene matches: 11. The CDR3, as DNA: TGCAGTGCTACACCAGCGGGACCCGGACCAGATACGCAGTATTTT. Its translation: CSATPAGPGPDTQYF.

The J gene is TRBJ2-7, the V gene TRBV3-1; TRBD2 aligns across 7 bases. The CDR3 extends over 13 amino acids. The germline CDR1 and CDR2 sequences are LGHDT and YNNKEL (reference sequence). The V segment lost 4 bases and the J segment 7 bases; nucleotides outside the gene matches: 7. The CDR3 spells CASSPAGVREQYF. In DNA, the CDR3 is TGTGCCAGCAGCCCCGCGGGAGTGCGGGAGCAGTACTTC.

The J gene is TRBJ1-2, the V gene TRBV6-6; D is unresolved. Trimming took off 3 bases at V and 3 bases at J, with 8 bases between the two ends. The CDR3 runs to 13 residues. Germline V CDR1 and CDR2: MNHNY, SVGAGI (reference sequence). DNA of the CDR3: TGTGCCAGCAGTTATTCGGCGGACTATGGCTACACCTTC. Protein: CASSYSADYGYTF.

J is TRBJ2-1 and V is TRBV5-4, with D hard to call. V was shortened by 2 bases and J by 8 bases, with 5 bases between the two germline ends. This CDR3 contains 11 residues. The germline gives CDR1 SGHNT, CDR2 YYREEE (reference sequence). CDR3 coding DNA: TGTGCCAGCAGCTTTTCCCATGAGCAGTTCTTC. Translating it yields CASSFSHEQFF. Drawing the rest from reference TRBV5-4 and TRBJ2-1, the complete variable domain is ETGVTQSPTHLIKTRGQQVTLRCSSQSGHNTVSWYQQALGQGPQFIFQYYREEENGRGNFPPRFSGLQFPNYSSELNVNALELDDSALYLCASSFSHEQFFGPGTRLTVL.

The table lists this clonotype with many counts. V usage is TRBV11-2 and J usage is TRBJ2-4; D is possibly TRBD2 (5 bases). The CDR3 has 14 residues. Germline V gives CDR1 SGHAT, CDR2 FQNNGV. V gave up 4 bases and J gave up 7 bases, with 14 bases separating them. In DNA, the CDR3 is TGTGCCAGCAGCTCAGGAACTAGTTGGAACATTCAGTACTTC. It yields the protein CASSSGTSWNIQYF. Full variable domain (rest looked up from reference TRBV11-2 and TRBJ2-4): EAGVAQSPRYKIIEKRQSVAFWCNPISGHATLYWYQQILGQGPKLLIQFQNNGVVDDSQLPKDRFSAERLKGVDSTLKIQPAKLEDSAVYLCASSSGTSWNIQYFGAGTRLSVL.

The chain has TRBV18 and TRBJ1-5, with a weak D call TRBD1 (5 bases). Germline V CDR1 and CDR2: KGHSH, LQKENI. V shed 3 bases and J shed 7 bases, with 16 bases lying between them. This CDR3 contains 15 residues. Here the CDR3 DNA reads TGTGCCAGCTCACCCCTACCGGGGGGAGAACAGCCCCAGCATTTT. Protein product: CASSPLPGGEQPQHF.

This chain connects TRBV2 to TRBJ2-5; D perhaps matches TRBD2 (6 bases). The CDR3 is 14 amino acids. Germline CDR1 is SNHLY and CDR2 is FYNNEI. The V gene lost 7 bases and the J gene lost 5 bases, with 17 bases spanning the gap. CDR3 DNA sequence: TGTGCCAGCACTGAGGGAGGACTTTCTGAGACCCAGTACTTC. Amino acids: CASTEGGLSETQYF.